These 22 T cell receptor beta chains share one sample of origin, sequenced in a study of shared clonotypes between healthy human individuals. Sequencing was performed with immunoSEQ multiplex PCR; in TCRdb, only in-frame clones are kept and a portion is missing. This table has 550,000 to 600,000 clones, around 81% appearing once. The sequenced sample consisted of PBMCs. These receptors all come from a woman aged 40 to 49 in good health. Some clones in this sample may be carry-over from other donors' samples.

The chain is built from TRBV2 and TRBJ2-7, with D perhaps TRBD2 (5 bases). This CDR3 comprises 12 residues. Germline V gives CDR1 SNHLY, CDR2 FYNNEI. V gave up 7 bases and J gave up 5 bases, with 12 bases separating them. Written as DNA, the CDR3 is TGTGCCAGCACCTTAGTCGGGGACGAGCAGTACTTC. This encodes CASTLVGDEQYF.

This chain links TRBV29-1 with TRBJ2-7; 14 bases are a match to TRBD2. Unmatched junction bases numbered 3, after V lost 2 bases and J lost 0 bases. Germline V lookup: CDR1 SQVTM, CDR2 ANQGSEA. This CDR3 region has 16 residues. This CDR3 is CSVERTSGRSSYEQYF. The CDR3 nucleotides are TGCAGCGTTGAAAGGACTAGCGGGAGGAGCTCCTACGAGCAGTACTTC.

Points on this clone: This sequence is one base from a far larger clone and is likely a read error. The rearrangement joins TRBV11-2 to TRBJ1-2; no clear D. Germline lookup yields CDR1 SGHAT and CDR2 FQNNGV. The CDR3 has 13 amino acids. Here the CDR3 DNA reads TGTGCCCGCAGCTCAGCTGTAAACTATGGCTACACCTTC. This translates into CARSSAVNYGYTF.

The V and J genes are TRBV27 and TRBJ1-1; D remains unclear. This CDR3 has 13 residues. The ends were cut back, 4 bases at V and 6 bases at J, with 12 bases in the middle. In germline, CDR1 is MNHEY, CDR2 SMNVEV (reference sequence). CDR3 protein: CASSSPNGAEAFF. CDR3 sequence (DNA): TGTGCCAGCAGTTCCCCAAACGGGGCTGAAGCTTTCTTT.

Here the CDR3 reads CASSPGTSGTNEQFF. The CDR3 DNA sequence: TGTGCCAGCAGCCCCGGGACTAGCGGAACCAATGAGCAGTTCTTC. This chain connects TRBV7-3 to TRBJ2-1, with 11 nucleotides matching TRBD2. V lost 5 bases to trimming and J lost 6 bases; unmatched junction nucleotides: 6. The CDR3 runs to 15 residues. The germline V gene has CDR1 SGHTA and CDR2 FQGTGA.

This clone was detected once. The chain couples TRBV5-5 to TRBJ1-2; the D is unclear. Germline lookup yields CDR1 SGHKS and CDR2 YYEKEE (reference sequence). Trimming shortened V by 0 bases and J by 0 bases, and 9 bases separated the two germline ends. This CDR3 spans 15 amino acids. In nucleotides, the CDR3 is TGTGCCAGCAGCTTGGACAGCTCTTCTAACTATGGCTACACCTTC. Translation: CASSLDSSSNYGYTF. Variable domain in full (rest from reference TRBV5-5 and TRBJ1-2): DAGVTQSPTHLIKTRGQQVTLRCSPISGHKSVSWYQQVLGQGPQFIFQYYEKEERGRGNFPDRFSARQFPNYSSELNVNALLLGDSALYLCASSLDSSSNYGYTFGSGTRLTVV.

The J gene is TRBJ2-1, the V gene TRBV10-3, with D perhaps assigned TRBD1 or TRBD2 (5 bases each). V shed 5 bases and J shed 8 bases, with 13 bases lying between them. Germline CDR1 reads ENHRY; CDR2 reads SYGVKD. The CDR3 extends over 13 amino acids. The CDR3 sequence: CAISTSGTHEQFF. The CDR3 DNA reads as TGTGCCATCAGTACTTCCGGGACCCATGAGCAGTTCTTC.

For the CDR3, the DNA is TGTGCCAGCTCACTTGACAGGGGCGAGCAGTACTTC. Translating gives CASSLDRGEQYF. The chain carries TRBV18 and TRBJ2-7, with 8 bases aligning to TRBD1. V was clipped by 4 bases and J by 6 bases; unmatched bases: 2. The germline CDR1 and CDR2 sequences are KGHSH and LQKENI. The CDR3 has 12 amino acids.

The sample holds a few counts of this clone. This chain links TRBV11-2 with TRBJ2-3; TRBD1 agrees at 8 bases. Per germline, CDR1 SGHAT and CDR2 FQNNGV. CDR3 size: 17 residues. V dropped 0 bases and J dropped 3; count of bases not matched to a gene: 8. The CDR3 loop is CASSLDLRTGRTDTQYF. The CDR3 coding sequence is TGTGCCAGCAGCTTAGATCTTAGGACAGGGAGGACAGATACGCAGTATTTT.

The chain recombines TRBV5-1 with TRBJ1-2, with 8 bases lining up with TRBD1. V lost 4 bases and J lost 7; bases outside the gene matches: 12. CDR1 and CDR2 (germline): SGHRS, YFSETQ. The CDR3 is made up of 15 amino acids. Written as DNA, the CDR3 is TGCGCCAGCAGCCGAGCCACGACAGGGGAAGGTGGCTACACCTTC. Protein sequence: CASSRATTGEGGYTF.

The chain carries TRBV7-9 and TRBJ2-7; maybe TRBD2 (6 bases). The germline V and J ends were trimmed by 5 bases and 3 bases, with 17 bases remaining between them. CDR1 is SEHNR and CDR2 is FQNEAQ in the germline V gene (reference sequence). This CDR3 is built from 15 residues. Here the CDR3 reads CASSPSLAFLYEQYF. In nucleotides, the CDR3 is TGTGCCAGCAGCCCATCCCTAGCGTTCCTCTACGAGCAGTACTTC.

This clone was seen once. The V gene is TRBV27, the J gene TRBJ2-7; 10 bases line up with TRBD1. The ends lost 5 bases at V and 7 bases at J; junction bases unmatched: 8. CDR3 length: 14 amino acids. From germline, CDR1 is MNHEY and CDR2 SMNVEV (reference sequence). CDR3 region: CASSAGTGVGEQYF. The CDR3 region has the DNA TGTGCCAGCAGTGCCGGGACAGGGGTGGGGGAGCAGTACTTC.

The rearrangement joins TRBV11-2 to TRBJ2-5, with D possibly matching TRBD2 (6 bases). The J call could be wrong; TRBJ2-7 is a better fit for the DNA end. The CDR3 consists of 15 residues. Germline values: CDR1 SGHAT, CDR2 FQNNGV. The CDR3 loop is CASSLVRGAGYEQYF. The CDR3 DNA follows: TGTGCCAGCAGCTTAGTCCGCGGGGCGGGCTACGAGCAGTACTTC.

This chain links TRBV6-5 with TRBJ1-2; TRBD1 is a possible D gene (5 bases). The V and J ends lost 0 bases and 4 bases respectively, with 9 bases between them. This CDR3 has 14 residues. Germline values: CDR1 MNHEY, CDR2 SVGAGI. The CDR3 DNA reads as TGTGCCAGCAGTTACTCAGGAGGGGTCTATGGCTACACCTTC. Protein: CASSYSGGVYGYTF.

As regards this clone: Other DNA sequences in this specimen translate into the identical CDR3. CDR3 loop: CASRGLASYNEQFF. CDR3 in DNA: TGTGCCAGCAGGGGACTAGCCTCCTACAATGAGCAGTTCTTC. The chain combines TRBV2 with TRBJ2-1; 9 bases align to TRBD2. The V gene end was trimmed by 6 bases and the J gene end by 0 bases; junction bases not matched to a gene: 0. The CDR3 totals 14 residues. Per the germline V gene, CDR1 is SNHLY and CDR2 is FYNNEI.

The chain recombines TRBV11-2 with TRBJ2-7; no reliable D call. The CDR3 has 12 residues. The germline gives CDR1 SGHAT, CDR2 FQNNGV. V dropped 5 bases and J dropped 3 bases, with 8 bases sitting between them. CDR3 loop: CASSPKGYEQYF. CDR3 nucleotides: TGTGCCAGCAGCCCGAAGGGCTACGAGCAGTACTTC.

The rearrangement joins TRBV13 to TRBJ2-7, with TRBD1 matching 8 bases. With V trimmed by 0 bases and J by 5 bases, 3 bases remained unmatched. This CDR3 is 14 amino acids long. The V gene's germline CDR1 is PRHDT and CDR2 FYEKMQ (reference sequence). CDR3 protein: CASSLGDRVHEQYF. CDR3 bases: TGTGCCAGCAGCTTAGGGGACAGGGTGCACGAGCAGTACTTC.

Worth noting for this clone: A much larger clone is a single base away; this may be a read error. The chain links TRBV4-2 to TRBJ2-7, with D unresolved. The CDR3 contains 16 residues. Germline values: CDR1 LGHNA, CDR2 YNFKEQ. CDR3 in DNA: TGTACCAGCAGCCAAGCCGGTACGTCCAACTCCTACGAGCAGTACTTC. Protein: CTSSQAGTSNSYEQYF.

Of note for this clone: Since a far larger clone is one base different, this is likely a read error. The chain links TRBV5-6 to TRBJ1-5; no clear D gene. Trimming left V 0 bases short and J 1 base short, with 14 bases between. The CDR3 has 17 amino acids. CDR1 and CDR2 (germline): SGHDT, YYEEEE. Here the CDR3 reads CASSLGKERPSNQPQHF. DNA of the CDR3: TGTGCCAGCAGCTTGGGCAAGGAGAGACCAAGCAATCAGCCCCAGCATTTT. Full variable domain (missing parts from reference TRBV5-6 and TRBJ1-5): DAGVTQSPTHLIKTRGQQVTLRCSPKSGHDTVSWYQQALGQGPQFIFQYYEEEERQRGNFPDRFSGHQFPNYSSELNVNALLLGDSALYLCASSLGKERPSNQPQHFGDGTRLSIL.

The J gene is TRBJ1-2, the V gene TRBV6-4; possibly TRBD1 for D (6 bases). Trimming left V 6 bases short and J 2 bases short, with 25 bases between. The V gene's germline CDR1 is MRHNA and CDR2 SNTAGT. This CDR3 comprises 18 residues. CDR3 loop: CASSPVPDWDKQNYGYTF. CDR3 sequence (DNA): TGTGCCAGCAGCCCCGTCCCGGACTGGGACAAACAAAACTATGGCTACACCTTC.

The chain uses TRBV18 and TRBJ1-1; 8 bases are a match to TRBD1. CDR3 length: 15 amino acids. The germline gives CDR1 KGHSH, CDR2 LQKENI. V was clipped by 4 bases and J by 4 bases; unmatched bases: 8. CDR3 sequence: CASSQQGGGATEAFF. The CDR3 DNA follows: TGTGCCAGCTCACAACAGGGGGGAGGAGCCACTGAAGCTTTCTTT.

The V and J genes are TRBV10-3 and TRBJ2-3; 8 nucleotides align to TRBD2. The CDR3 extends over 16 amino acids. The germline V gene has CDR1 ENHRY and CDR2 SYGVKD. V dropped 5 bases and J dropped 0; count of bases not matched to a gene: 7. This CDR3 reads CAISKGLAGSTDTQYF. In DNA form, the CDR3 reads TGTGCCATCAGTAAAGGGCTAGCGGGTAGCACAGATACGCAGTATTTT.